The entry below gives a single TCR beta chain sequence along with its context. Original processing notes: Scientists estimated how many nucleated cells there were by amplifying reference gene primers. Generated by immunoSEQ multiplex PCR, the TCRdb table keeps only in-frame clones and is missing some. The V and J calls and clone size are taken from that table; D and trimming were inferred from the DNA. Here the sample spans approximately 190,000 clones, over 70% being singletons. CDR3 length: 15 residues. The V and J ends lost 1 base and 1 base respectively, with 8 bases between them. The germline CDR1 and CDR2 sequences are SGHTA and FQGNSA. This sample was taken from a study of blood T cell repertoires in COVID-19. Background on the study: The analysed material was cDNA or gDNA that came from T cells, B-cell-depleted T cells, or PBMCs.

This rearrangement joins TRBV7-2 to TRBJ1-3, with D maybe TRBD1 (5 bases). Sequenced input: peripheral blood. The origin of this receptor is a man in his fifties or sixties with acute or convalescent COVID-19. The CDR3 loop is CASSLVGGSGNTIYF. CDR3 nucleotides: TGTGCCAGCAGCTTAGTGGGGGGTTCTGGAAACACCATATATTTT.